The next 24 T cell receptor beta chains were all read from a single sample in a study of Ad26.COV2.S vaccination and SARS-CoV-2 variants. Clones were read by immunoSEQ multiplex PCR, and TCRdb kept only the in-frame ones, dropping some. The sample shows hundreds of thousands of clones, about 91% of them seen only once. Treatment in this sample: around 19 received Ad26.COV2.S at low or high dose, single or two shots; 5 received placebo; per-sample allocation not given. After the first vaccine or placebo injection, samples were drawn on day 63. Material: peripheral blood, obtained in a trial of Ad26.COV2.S vaccine versus placebo. The receptors stem from a person aged 18-60 years who received the Ad26.COV2.S COVID-19 vaccine or a placebo.

DNA for the CDR3: TGTGCCAGCTCACCTCGTCAGGGGCCCTACGAGCAGTACTTC. Its translation: CASSPRQGPYEQYF. The chain links TRBV18 to TRBJ2-7; TRBD1 might be the D (6 bases). This CDR3 is 14 amino acids long. Looked up from germline, CDR1 is KGHSH and CDR2 is LQKENI. Trimming pared 3 bases from V and 2 bases from J, leaving 11 bases between.

The genes are TRBV18 and TRBJ2-2; 8 bases line up with TRBD1. The germline gives CDR1 KGHSH, CDR2 LQKENI. Germline trimming cut 6 bases from V and 7 bases from J; bases unmatched to any gene: 10. The CDR3 is 15 amino acids. CDR3 DNA sequence: TGTGCCAGCTCTGATGGACAGGGATGGAGCGGGGAGCTGTTTTTT. This gives the protein CASSDGQGWSGELFF.

The chain has TRBV4-1 and TRBJ2-7; 7 bases match TRBD2. V shed 0 bases, J shed 6 bases, and the junction held 8 bases outside the gene matches. The CDR3 loop spans 15 amino acids. Per the germline V gene, CDR1 is MGHRA and CDR2 is YSYEKL. The CDR3 bases are TGCGCCAGCAGCCAAGACGGACTAGTTGGTCGCGAGCAGTACGTC. It codes for CASSQDGLVGREQYV.

The V gene is TRBV7-9, the J gene TRBJ2-7; 8 positions match TRBD2. The V and J ends lost 10 bases and 3 bases, in that order; junction bases with no gene match: 11. This CDR3 region has 14 residues. Germline loops: CDR1 SEHNR, CDR2 FQNEAQ (reference sequence). CDR3 protein: CATQSGTRVYEQYF. The CDR3 DNA follows: TGTGCCACTCAATCCGGGACTAGGGTCTACGAGCAGTACTTC.

The V gene is TRBV5-1, the J gene TRBJ1-4, with D possibly TRBD1 on 5 matching bases. Germline CDR1 is SGHRS and CDR2 is YFSETQ. The CDR3 length is 14 residues. Trimming left V 0 bases short and J 7 bases short, with 10 bases between. For the CDR3, the DNA is TGCGCCAGCAGCTTGGGGGGCGGGAGTGAAAAACTGTTTTTT. Protein product: CASSLGGGSEKLFF. The full variable domain, its missing parts supplied by reference TRBV5-1 and TRBJ1-4, is KAGVTQTPRYLIKTRGQQVTLSCSPISGHRSVSWYQQTPGQGLQFLFEYFSETQRNKGNFPGRFSGRQFSNSRSEMNVSTLELGDSALYLCASSLGGGSEKLFFGSGTQLSVL.

This chain links TRBV30 with TRBJ2-3; no firm D call. V was shortened by 4 bases and J by 3 bases, with 11 bases between the two germline ends. CDR1 and CDR2 (germline): GTSNPN, SVGIG (reference sequence). This CDR3 is 13 amino acids long. The CDR3 loop is CAWTGSGTDTQYF. DNA of the CDR3: TGTGCCTGGACAGGTTCTGGTACAGATACGCAGTATTTT. Full variable domain (rest looked up from reference TRBV30 and TRBJ2-3): SQTIHQWPATLVQPVGSPLSLECTVEGTSNPNLYWYRQAAGRGLQLLFYSVGIGQISSEVPQNLSASRPQDRQFILSSKKLLLSDSGFYLCAWTGSGTDTQYFGPGTRLTVL.

CDR3 protein: CASSFPGEGEQYF. The CDR3 DNA reads as TGTGCCAGCAGCTTCCCGGGGGAAGGCGAGCAGTACTTC. The genes are TRBV27 and TRBJ2-7, with D possibly being TRBD2 (6 bases). Germline values: CDR1 MNHEY, CDR2 SMNVEV (reference sequence). The length of the CDR3 is 13 residues. V dropped 6 bases and J dropped 6 bases, with 15 bases sitting between them.

The V gene is TRBV7-9, the J gene TRBJ2-1; 9 bases map to TRBD2. Germline CDR1 is SEHNR and CDR2 is FQNEAQ (reference sequence). Trimming at V came to 5 bases and at J to 2 bases, leaving 4 bases not matched to a gene. This CDR3 comprises 15 residues. The CDR3 sequence: CASSARLAAYNEQFF. The CDR3, as DNA: TGTGCCAGCAGCGCCAGACTAGCGGCCTACAATGAGCAGTTCTTC.

DNA for the CDR3: TGTGCCAGCAGTGAAATGGGTGCACCCCTCCACTTT. Its protein is CASSEMGAPLHF. V usage is TRBV6-1 and J usage is TRBJ1-6; D is uncertain. Trimming took 2 bases from V and 11 from J, leaving 7 bases between them. Germline V CDR1 and CDR2: MNHNS, SASEGT. CDR3 length: 12 residues.

The chain employs TRBV3-1 (or the pseudogene TRBV3-2) and TRBJ2-1, with TRBD2 matching 7 bases. CDR3 size: 15 residues. V lost 4 bases and J lost 10; bases outside the gene matches: 13. Germline V gene sequence: CDR1 LGHDT, CDR2 YNNKEL (reference sequence). The CDR3 sequence is CASSPGLAGVGEQFF. For the CDR3, the DNA is TGTGCCAGCAGCCCCGGTCTGGCGGGAGTTGGAGAGCAGTTCTTC.

V usage is TRBV5-8 and J usage is TRBJ1-1; TRBD1 aligns across 7 bases. The CDR3 sequence is 14 residues long. V lost 4 bases and J lost 4; bases outside the gene matches: 7. Germline V gene lookup returns CDR1 SGHTS and CDR2 YDEGEE. The CDR3 loop is CASSSRQGSTEAFF. CDR3 nucleotides: TGTGCCAGCAGCAGTAGACAGGGTTCCACTGAAGCTTTCTTT.

This chain joins TRBV4-3 and TRBJ1-4, with D perhaps matching TRBD1 (6 bases). Germline values: CDR1 LGHNA, CDR2 YSLEER. Trimming took off 4 bases at V and 6 bases at J, with 18 bases between the two ends. The CDR3 loop spans 16 amino acids. The CDR3 nucleotides are TGCGCCAGCAGCCGCATAACAGGGAAACGGGATGAAAAACTGTTTTTT. The encoded protein is CASSRITGKRDEKLFF.

This chain connects TRBV18 to TRBJ2-2, with 10 bases aligning to TRBD2. The CDR3 has 16 amino acids. V dropped 0 bases and J dropped 5; count of bases not matched to a gene: 3. The germline V gene has CDR1 KGHSH and CDR2 LQKENI. CDR3 protein: CASSPPQREGTGELFF. CDR3 bases: TGTGCCAGCTCACCACCCCAGCGGGAGGGGACCGGGGAGCTGTTTTTT.

The V and J genes are TRBV18 and TRBJ1-4, with D maybe TRBD1 (5 bases). The V gene lost 4 bases and the J gene lost 4 bases, with 10 bases spanning the gap. Germline V gives CDR1 KGHSH, CDR2 LQKENI. This CDR3 is 14 amino acids long. CDR3 in DNA: TGTGCCAGCTCACACCGGGACGGTAATGAAAAACTGTTTTTT. It translates to CASSHRDGNEKLFF.

This rearrangement joins TRBV19 to TRBJ1-1; D is uncertain. V shed 6 bases and J shed 1 base, with 6 bases lying between them. Germline CDR1 LNHDA, CDR2 SQIVND (reference sequence). This CDR3 has 12 residues. CDR3 protein: CASRAENTEAFF. CDR3 DNA sequence: TGTGCCAGTAGGGCCGAGAACACTGAAGCTTTCTTT.

The V and J genes are TRBV5-1 and TRBJ1-4, with 7 bases aligning to TRBD1. CDR1 and CDR2 (germline): SGHRS, YFSETQ. The CDR3 totals 16 residues. V dropped 0 bases and J dropped 11; count of bases not matched to a gene: 13. CDR3 bases: TGCGCCAGCAGCTTGGGGCAGGGTGCGCCAGGGGGGAAACTGTTTTTT. It encodes CASSLGQGAPGGKLFF.

The gene calls are TRBV6-2 or TRBV6-3 and TRBJ1-5; 10 bases fit TRBD1. This CDR3 has 16 amino acids. Germline V gene sequence: CDR1 MNHEY, CDR2 SVGEGT. The trim removed 6 bases at V and 8 bases at J, leaving 13 bases unmatched. CDR3 in DNA: TGTGCCAGCAGCACCCGACAGGGGGCGACCCCTAAGCCCCAGCATTTT. Its translation is CASSTRQGATPKPQHF.

V and J are TRBV14 and TRBJ1-1; D perhaps matches TRBD1 (5 bases). The V gene lost 4 bases and the J gene lost 6 bases, with 18 bases spanning the gap. The CDR3 runs to 15 residues. Germline V gives CDR1 SGHDN, CDR2 FVKESK. The CDR3 DNA reads TGTGCCAGCAGCCTGAATTCACCAGGGTACGCTGAAGCTTTCTTT. Amino acids: CASSLNSPGYAEAFF.

Turning to this clone: The same CDR3 arises from other DNA sequences in this sample as well. This rearrangement joins TRBV9 to TRBJ2-1; 9 bases map to TRBD2. The CDR3 contains 15 residues. Germline loops: CDR1 SGDLS, CDR2 YYNGEE. Germline trimming cut 0 bases from V and 4 bases from J; bases unmatched to any gene: 2. The CDR3 sequence is CASSVGLAEYNEQFF. The DNA for the CDR3 is TGTGCCAGCAGCGTAGGACTAGCGGAATACAATGAGCAGTTCTTC. Supplemented by reference TRBV9 and TRBJ2-1, the full variable domain reads DSGVTQTPKHLITATGQRVTLRCSPRSGDLSVYWYQQSLDQGLQFLIQYYNGEERAKGNILERFSAQQFPDLHSELNLSSLELGDSALYFCASSVGLAEYNEQFFGPGTRLTVL.

This chain uses TRBV3-1 (or the pseudogene TRBV3-2) with TRBJ2-4; possibly TRBD1 for D (5 bases). Germline CDR1 reads LGHDT; CDR2 reads YNNKEL (reference sequence). V lost 4 bases to trimming and J lost 1 base, with 14 bases between them. The CDR3 runs 16 residues. The CDR3 bases are TGTGCCAGCAGCCCCCTCGTACCAGGGGCCAAAAACATTCAGTACTTC. Translation gives CASSPLVPGAKNIQYF.

A single count supports this clone. The chain links TRBV18 to TRBJ2-7; 9 bases match TRBD1. Losses at the gene ends were 3 bases for V and 12 bases for J; bases not matched to a gene: 15. The germline gives CDR1 KGHSH, CDR2 LQKENI. CDR3 size: 15 residues. CDR3: CASSPFRDRAFGRYV. As DNA, the CDR3 is TGTGCCAGCTCACCTTTCCGGGACAGGGCGTTTGGTCGGTACGTC.

Remarks on this clone: At one boundary the junction diverges from the germline segment, which might be a read error. V gene TRBV5-1 combines with J gene TRBJ1-2, with 9 bases matching TRBD1. Looked up from germline, CDR1 is SGHRS and CDR2 is YFSETQ. The CDR3 sequence is 14 residues long. This CDR3 reads CASTLGTGTLGYTF. CDR3 sequence (DNA): TGCGCCAGCACCTTGGGGACAGGGACCTTAGGCTACACCTTC.

V is TRBV6-5 and J is TRBJ2-4, with D possibly TRBD1 on 6 matching bases. Germline CDR1 reads MNHEY; CDR2 reads SVGAGI. Trimming removed 6 bases at V and 7 bases at J, with 16 bases between. CDR3 length equals 14 residues. In DNA, the CDR3 is TGTGCCAGCAGGCCTGTGAGCAGGGGCAACATTCAGTACTTC. It translates to CASRPVSRGNIQYF.

The chain carries TRBV24-1 and TRBJ2-5, with 9 positions matching TRBD1. The CDR3 has 16 amino acids. From germline, CDR1 is KGHDR and CDR2 SFDVKD. The junction had 7 bases not matched to a gene; V was cut back by 2 bases and J by 4 bases. The CDR3, as DNA: TGTGCCACCAGTGATTCCGAGAACAGGGGGCGAGAGACCCAGTACTTC. It yields the protein CATSDSENRGRETQYF.